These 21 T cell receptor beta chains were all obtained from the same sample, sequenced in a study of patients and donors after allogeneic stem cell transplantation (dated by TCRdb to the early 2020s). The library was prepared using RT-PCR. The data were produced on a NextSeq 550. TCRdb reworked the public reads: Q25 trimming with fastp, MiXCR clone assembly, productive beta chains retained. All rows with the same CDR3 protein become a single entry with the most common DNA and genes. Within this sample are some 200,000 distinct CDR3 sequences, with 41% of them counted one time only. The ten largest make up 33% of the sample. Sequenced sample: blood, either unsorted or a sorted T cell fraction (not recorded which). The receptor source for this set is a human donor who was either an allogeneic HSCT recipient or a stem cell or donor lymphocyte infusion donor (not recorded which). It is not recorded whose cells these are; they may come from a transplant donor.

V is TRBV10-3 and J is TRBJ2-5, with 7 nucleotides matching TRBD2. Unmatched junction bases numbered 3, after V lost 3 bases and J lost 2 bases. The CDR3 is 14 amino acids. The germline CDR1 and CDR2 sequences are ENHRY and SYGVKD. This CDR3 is CAISEREGQETQYF. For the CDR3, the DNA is TGTGCCATCAGTGAAAGGGAGGGGCAAGAGACCCAGTACTTC.

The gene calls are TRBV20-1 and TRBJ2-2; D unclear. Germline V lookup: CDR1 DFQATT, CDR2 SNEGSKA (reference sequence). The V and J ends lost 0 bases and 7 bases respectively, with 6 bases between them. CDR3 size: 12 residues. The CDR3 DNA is TGCAGTGCTAGAGATATAGGCGGGGAGCTGTTTTTT. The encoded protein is CSARDIGGELFF.

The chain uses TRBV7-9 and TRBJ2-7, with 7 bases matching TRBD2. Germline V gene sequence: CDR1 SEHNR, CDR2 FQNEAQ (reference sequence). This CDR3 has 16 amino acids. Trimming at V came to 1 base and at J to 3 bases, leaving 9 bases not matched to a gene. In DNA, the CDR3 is TGTGCCAGCAGCTTAGGGGGGACTATTTATTACTACGAGCAGTACTTC. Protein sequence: CASSLGGTIYYYEQYF.

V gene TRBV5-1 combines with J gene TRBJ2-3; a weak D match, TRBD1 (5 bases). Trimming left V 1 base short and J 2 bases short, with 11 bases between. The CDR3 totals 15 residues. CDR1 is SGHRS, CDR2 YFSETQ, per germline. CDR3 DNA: TGCGCCAGCAGCTTGCTTGGGGCGCCCACAGATACGCAGTATTTT. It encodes CASSLLGAPTDTQYF. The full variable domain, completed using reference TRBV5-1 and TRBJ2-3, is KAGVTQTPRYLIKTRGQQVTLSCSPISGHRSVSWYQQTPGQGLQFLFEYFSETQRNKGNFPGRFSGRQFSNSRSEMNVSTLELGDSALYLCASSLLGAPTDTQYFGPGTRLTVL.

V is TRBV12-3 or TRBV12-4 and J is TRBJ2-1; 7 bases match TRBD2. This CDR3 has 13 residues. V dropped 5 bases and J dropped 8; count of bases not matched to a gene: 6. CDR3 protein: CASSPGGRDEQFF. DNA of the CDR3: TGTGCCAGCAGTCCGGGAGGTAGAGATGAGCAGTTCTTC.

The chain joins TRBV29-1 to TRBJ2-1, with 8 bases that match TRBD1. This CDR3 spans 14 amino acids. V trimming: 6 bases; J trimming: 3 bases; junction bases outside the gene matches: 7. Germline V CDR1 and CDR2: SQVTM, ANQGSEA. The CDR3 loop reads CSVPGQEIYNEQFF. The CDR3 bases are TGCAGCGTACCGGGACAGGAGATCTACAATGAGCAGTTCTTC.

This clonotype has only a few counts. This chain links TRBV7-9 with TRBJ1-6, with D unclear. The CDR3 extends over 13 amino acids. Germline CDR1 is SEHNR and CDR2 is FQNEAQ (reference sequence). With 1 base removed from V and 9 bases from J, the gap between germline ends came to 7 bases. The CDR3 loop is CASSLGAISPLHF. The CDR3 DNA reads TGTGCCAGCAGCTTAGGGGCAATTTCACCCCTCCACTTT.

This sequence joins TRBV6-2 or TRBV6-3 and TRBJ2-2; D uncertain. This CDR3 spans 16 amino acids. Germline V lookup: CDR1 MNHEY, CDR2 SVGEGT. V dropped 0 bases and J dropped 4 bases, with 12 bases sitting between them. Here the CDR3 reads CASSYSPSSLTGELFF. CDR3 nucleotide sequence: TGTGCCAGCAGTTACTCGCCCTCCTCCCTCACCGGGGAGCTGTTTTTT.

CDR3 nucleotides: TGTGCCAGCAGCTTAGAGGGTCGCCTAACCTACAATGAGCAGTTCTTC. Amino acid sequence: CASSLEGRLTYNEQFF. The V gene is TRBV7-3, the J gene TRBJ2-1; a possible D gene is TRBD2 (5 bases). The CDR3 covers 16 residues. Trimming pared 2 bases from V and 2 bases from J, leaving 13 bases between. Germline V gene sequence: CDR1 SGHTA, CDR2 FQGTGA.

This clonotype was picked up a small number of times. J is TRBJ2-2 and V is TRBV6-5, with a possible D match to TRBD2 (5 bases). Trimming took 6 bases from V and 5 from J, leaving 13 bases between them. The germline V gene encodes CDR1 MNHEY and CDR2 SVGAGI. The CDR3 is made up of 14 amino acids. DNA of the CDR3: TGTGCCAGCAGCCGTGACACTAGAACCGGGGAGCTGTTTTTT. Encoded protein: CASSRDTRTGELFF.

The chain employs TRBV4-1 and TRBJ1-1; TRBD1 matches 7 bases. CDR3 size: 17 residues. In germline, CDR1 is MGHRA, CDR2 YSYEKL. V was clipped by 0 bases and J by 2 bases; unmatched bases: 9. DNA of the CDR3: TGCGCCAGCAGCCAAGAAAATCCCGGGACAGATAACACTGAAGCTTTCTTT. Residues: CASSQENPGTDNTEAFF.

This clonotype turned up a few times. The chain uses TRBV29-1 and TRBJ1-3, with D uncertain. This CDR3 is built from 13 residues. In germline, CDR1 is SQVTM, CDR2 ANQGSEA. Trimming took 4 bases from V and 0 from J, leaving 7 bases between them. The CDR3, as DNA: TGCAGCGTTGTACGCCCCTCTGGAAACACCATATATTTT. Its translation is CSVVRPSGNTIYF.

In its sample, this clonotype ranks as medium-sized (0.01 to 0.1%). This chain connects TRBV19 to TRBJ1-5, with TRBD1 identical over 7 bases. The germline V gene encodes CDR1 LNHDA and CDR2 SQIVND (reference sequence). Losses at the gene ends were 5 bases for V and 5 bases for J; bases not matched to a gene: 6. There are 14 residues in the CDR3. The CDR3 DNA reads TGTGCCAGTAGTGCAGATACAGGGGATCAGCCCCAGCATTTT. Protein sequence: CASSADTGDQPQHF.

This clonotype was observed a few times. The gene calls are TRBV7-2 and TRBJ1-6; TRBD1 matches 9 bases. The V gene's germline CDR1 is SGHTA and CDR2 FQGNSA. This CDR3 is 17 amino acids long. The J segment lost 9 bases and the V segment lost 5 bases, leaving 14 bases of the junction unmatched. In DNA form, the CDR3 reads TGTGCCAGCAGCCTATTAGCCCGCCGGGACAGGGTTTCACCCCTCCACTTT. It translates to CASSLLARRDRVSPLHF. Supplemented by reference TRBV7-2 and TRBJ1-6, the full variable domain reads GAGVSQSPSNKVTEKGKDVELRCDPISGHTALYWYRQSLGQGLEFLIYFQGNSAPDKSGLPSDRFSAERTGGSVSTLTIQRTQQEDSAVYLCASSLLARRDRVSPLHFGNGTRLTVT.

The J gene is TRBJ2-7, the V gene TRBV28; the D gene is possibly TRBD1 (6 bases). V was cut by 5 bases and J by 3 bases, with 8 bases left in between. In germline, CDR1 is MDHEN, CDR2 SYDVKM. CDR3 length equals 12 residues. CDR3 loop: CASSEQGYEQYF. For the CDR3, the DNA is TGTGCCAGCAGTGAACAGGGCTACGAGCAGTACTTC.

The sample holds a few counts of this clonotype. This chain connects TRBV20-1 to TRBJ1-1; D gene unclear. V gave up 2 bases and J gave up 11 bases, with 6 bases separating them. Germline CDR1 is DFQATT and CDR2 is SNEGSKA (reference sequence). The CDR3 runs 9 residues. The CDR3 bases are TGCAGTGCTAGAAGGGTTGCTTTCTTT. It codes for CSARRVAFF.

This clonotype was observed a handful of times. CDR3 sequence: CASSLSRGEQPQHF. The CDR3 DNA follows: TGTGCCAGCAGTTTATCCAGGGGAGAACAGCCCCAGCATTTT. The chain has TRBV27 and TRBJ1-5, with D possibly being TRBD1 (6 bases). This CDR3 spans 14 amino acids. CDR1 is MNHEY and CDR2 is SMNVEV in the germline V gene (reference sequence). The ends were cut back, 0 bases at V and 7 bases at J, with 10 bases in the middle.

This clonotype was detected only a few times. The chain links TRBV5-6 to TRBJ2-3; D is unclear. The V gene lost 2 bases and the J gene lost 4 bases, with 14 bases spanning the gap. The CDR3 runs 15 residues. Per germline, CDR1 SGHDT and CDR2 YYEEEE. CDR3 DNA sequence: TGTGCCAGCAGCTTAGGGTTATTTTCCGCAGATACGCAGTATTTT. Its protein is CASSLGLFSADTQYF. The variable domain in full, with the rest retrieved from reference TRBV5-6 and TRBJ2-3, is DAGVTQSPTHLIKTRGQQVTLRCSPKSGHDTVSWYQQALGQGPQFIFQYYEEEERQRGNFPDRFSGHQFPNYSSELNVNALLLGDSALYLCASSLGLFSADTQYFGPGTRLTVL.

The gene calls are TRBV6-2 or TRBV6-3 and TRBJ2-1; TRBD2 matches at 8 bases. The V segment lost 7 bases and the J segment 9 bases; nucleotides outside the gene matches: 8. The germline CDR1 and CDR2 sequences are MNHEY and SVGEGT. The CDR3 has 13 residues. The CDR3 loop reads CASTTPGLGEQFF. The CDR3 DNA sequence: TGTGCCAGCACCACCCCGGGACTAGGTGAGCAGTTCTTC.

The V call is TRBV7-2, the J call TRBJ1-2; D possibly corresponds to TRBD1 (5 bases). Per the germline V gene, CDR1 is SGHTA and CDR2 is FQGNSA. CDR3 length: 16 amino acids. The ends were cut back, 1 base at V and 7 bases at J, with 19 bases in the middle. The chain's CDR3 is CASSLVIAGTQSGYTF. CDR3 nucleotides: TGTGCCAGCAGCTTAGTGATTGCCGGGACTCAATCTGGCTACACCTTC.

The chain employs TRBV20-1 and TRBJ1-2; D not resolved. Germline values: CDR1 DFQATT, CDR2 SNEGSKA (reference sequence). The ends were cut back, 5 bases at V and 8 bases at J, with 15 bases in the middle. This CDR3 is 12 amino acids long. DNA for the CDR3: TGCAGTGCTTTCAGGCGGATAGGAGGCTACACCTTC. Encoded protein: CSAFRRIGGYTF.